The present entry profiles one T cell receptor (beta chain) with its context. Its antigen is still unknown. Of the isolated RNA, all was reverse transcribed, and so the sequenced material was expressed TCRB transcripts. Here immunoSEQ multiplex PCR was the method, and the copy in TCRdb shows in-frame clones only, minus some. In the table there are about 170,000 clones, 7.8% of which are singletons. These data are taken from a study of beta chain features in type 1 diabetes. Background on the study: The study found patients and healthy donors alike in age, gender and cell yields. Findings and limits, study-wide: In every one of the four CD4+ subsets, TCRB CDR3s were moderately but significantly shorter in Type 1 diabetes patients. Lower insertion and higher deletion counts appeared at VDJ junctions in type 1 diabetes patients.

The length of the CDR3 is 13 residues. Between the trimmed V and J ends, which lost 8 bases and 8 bases, there was a span of 19 bases. CDR1 and CDR2 (germline): MNHEY, SVGAGI. The authors took one heparinised blood draw, averaging approximately 120 mL, from each donor. The gene calls are TRBV6-5 and TRBJ2-7; TRBD1 might be the D (5 bases). The TCR was taken from a woman aged 35 to 49 with type 1 diabetes. Sequenced: central memory CD4+ T cells from blood. The CDR3 DNA follows: TGTGCCAGCGAGTTAACAGGCGCCAGGAAGCAGTACTTC. Translated, it gives CASELTGARKQYF.